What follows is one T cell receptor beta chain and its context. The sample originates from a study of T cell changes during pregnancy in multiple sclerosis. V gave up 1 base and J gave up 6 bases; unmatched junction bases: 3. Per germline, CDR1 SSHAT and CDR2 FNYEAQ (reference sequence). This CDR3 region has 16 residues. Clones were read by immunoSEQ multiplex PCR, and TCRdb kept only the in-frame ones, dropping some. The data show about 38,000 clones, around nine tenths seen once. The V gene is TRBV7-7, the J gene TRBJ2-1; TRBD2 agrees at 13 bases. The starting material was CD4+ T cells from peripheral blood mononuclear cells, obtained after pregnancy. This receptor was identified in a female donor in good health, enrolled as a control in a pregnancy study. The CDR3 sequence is CASSLEGLAGFNEQFF. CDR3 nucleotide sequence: TGTGCCAGCAGCTTAGAGGGACTAGCGGGATTCAATGAGCAGTTCTTC.